Each of the 25 T cell receptor beta chains below was sequenced from the same sample in a study of blood T cell repertoires in COVID-19 (TCRdb year 2020). Libraries were constructed by the immunoSEQ multiplex PCR assay. As stored in TCRdb, this immuneACCESS dataset retains in-frame rearrangements with V and J assigned. A fraction of the clones does not appear; measured against another copy, unresolved V genes explain less than half of the discrepancy, and the remainder lacks a known reason. For this sample the table gives 150,000 to 200,000 clones, of which around 87% were detected only once. Jointly, the top ten make up approximately 6.5% of the sample. Material for sequencing was peripheral blood. These receptors all come from a woman older than 75 in a cohort sampled during active or convalescent COVID-19.

This chain connects TRBV27 to TRBJ1-1, with D possibly being TRBD1 (5 bases). The CDR3 runs to 15 residues. Germline V gene sequence: CDR1 MNHEY, CDR2 SMNVEV (reference sequence). V gave up 2 bases and J gave up 4 bases, with 14 bases separating them. CDR3 sequence: CASSLDWGVGTEAFF. In DNA, the CDR3 is TGTGCCAGCAGTTTAGACTGGGGCGTTGGCACTGAAGCTTTCTTT.

The V call is TRBV11-3, the J call TRBJ1-4; perhaps TRBD1 as D (5 bases). This CDR3 spans 14 amino acids. Per the germline V gene, CDR1 is SGHNT and CDR2 is YENEEA. V gave up 5 bases and J gave up 6 bases, with 13 bases separating them. The CDR3, as DNA: TGTGCCAGCAGCACCCGGGACTCGCATGAAAAACTGTTTTTT. This gives the protein CASSTRDSHEKLFF.

This chain uses TRBV5-1 with TRBJ2-7; 7 bases are shared with TRBD1. Germline V lookup: CDR1 SGHRS, CDR2 YFSETQ. This CDR3 comprises 13 residues. Trimming took 6 bases from V and 2 from J; bases not matched to a gene: 5. In DNA, the CDR3 is TGCGCCAGCAACAACGACAGGGCCTACGAGCAGTACTTC. It translates to CASNNDRAYEQYF.

The V and J genes are TRBV4-1 and TRBJ2-1; 14 bases map to TRBD2. V dropped 1 base and J dropped 9; count of bases not matched to a gene: 11. The germline V gene encodes CDR1 MGHRA and CDR2 YSYEKL. The CDR3 has 18 amino acids. Written as DNA, the CDR3 is TGCGCCAGCAGCCAAGCTCCGGGACTAGCGGGGGTTACTGTTGAGCAGTTCTTC. As protein: CASSQAPGLAGVTVEQFF.

The CDR3 spells CASSEYDRLYYEQYV. CDR3 nucleotide sequence: TGTGCCAGCAGTGAATATGACAGGCTATACTACGAGCAGTACGTC. The chain joins TRBV6-1 to TRBJ2-7; TRBD1 is a possible D gene (6 bases). This CDR3 is built from 15 residues. Germline V CDR1 and CDR2: MNHNS, SASEGT. V was pared by 2 bases and J by 3 bases, with 14 bases between.

This clone was recorded a few times. The V gene is TRBV7-8, the J gene TRBJ2-7; 9 nucleotides agree with TRBD2. The ends lost 5 bases at V and 3 bases at J; junction bases unmatched: 11. This CDR3 spans 16 amino acids. Germline assignment: CDR1 SGHVS and CDR2 FQNEAQ. CDR3 nucleotides: TGTGCCAGCAGCCCCACCCCGGGACTAGCTCTCTACGAGCAGTACTTC. Its translation: CASSPTPGLALYEQYF.

The V call is TRBV30, the J call TRBJ1-6; 7 nucleotides match TRBD1. Trimming removed 7 bases from V and 1 base from J; junction bases left unmatched: 10. The CDR3 loop spans 16 amino acids. Germline V gives CDR1 GTSNPN, CDR2 SVGIG (reference sequence). The CDR3 bases are TGTGCCTCCCTAAGACAGGGAAGATCCTATAATTCACCCCTCCACTTT. It encodes CASLRQGRSYNSPLHF.

There are a few counts of this clone. The J gene is TRBJ2-7, the V gene TRBV3-1 (or the pseudogene TRBV3-2); weak D call: TRBD1 (8 bases). The length of the CDR3 is 13 residues. Trimming took off 5 bases at V and 4 bases at J, with 12 bases between the two ends. The germline CDR1 and CDR2 sequences are LGHDT and YNNKEL (reference sequence). CDR3 bases: TGTGCCAGCAGCTCACAGGGGGGGTACGAGCAGTACTTC. It translates to CASSSQGGYEQYF.

The genes are TRBV5-6 and TRBJ1-2; no clear D. Trimming cost V 2 bases and J 2 bases, with 7 bases left between them. The CDR3 is 13 residues long. CDR1 is SGHDT, CDR2 YYEEEE, per germline. The CDR3 region has the DNA TGTGCCAGCAGCTTACGAGAAAACTATGGCTACACCTTC. Protein: CASSLRENYGYTF.

This chain connects TRBV6-5 to TRBJ1-1, with D possibly matching TRBD1 (5 bases). Trimming cost V 8 bases and J 1 base, with 14 bases left between them. Germline values: CDR1 MNHEY, CDR2 SVGAGI. There are 14 residues in the CDR3. The CDR3 spells CASGRDYTNTEAFF. The CDR3 DNA is TGTGCCAGCGGGAGGGACTATACGAACACTGAAGCTTTCTTT.

This clone was observed at least ten times. The chain employs TRBV5-1 and TRBJ2-1; D may be TRBD1 (5 bases). CDR3 length equals 16 residues. Germline loops: CDR1 SGHRS, CDR2 YFSETQ. Between the trimmed V and J ends, which lost 0 bases and 1 base, there was a span of 11 bases. Written as DNA, the CDR3 is TGCGCCAGCAGCTTGGCGCAGGGCTTATCCTACAATGAGCAGTTCTTC. It translates to CASSLAQGLSYNEQFF. Filled out from reference TRBV5-1 and TRBJ2-1, the complete variable domain reads KAGVTQTPRYLIKTRGQQVTLSCSPISGHRSVSWYQQTPGQGLQFLFEYFSETQRNKGNFPGRFSGRQFSNSRSEMNVSTLELGDSALYLCASSLAQGLSYNEQFFGPGTRLTVL.

This clone was seen more than once but under ten times. The chain combines TRBV27 with TRBJ2-7; 7 bases align to TRBD1. There are 13 residues in the CDR3. Germline-derived CDR1 and CDR2 are MNHEY and SMNVEV (reference sequence). J gave up 4 bases and V 2 bases, and 2 bases lay outside the gene matches. The CDR3 loop is CASSLKTGYEQYV. CDR3 nucleotide sequence: TGTGCCAGCAGTTTAAAGACAGGGTACGAGCAGTACGTC.

The chain links TRBV18 to TRBJ1-1; D not resolved. CDR3 length: 15 amino acids. Germline values: CDR1 KGHSH, CDR2 LQKENI. Trimming took off 6 bases at V and 0 bases at J, with 14 bases between the two ends. CDR3 sequence: CASSRGGLMNTEAFF. The DNA for the CDR3 is TGTGCCAGCTCCCGGGGAGGGCTCATGAACACTGAAGCTTTCTTT.

The V call is TRBV24-1, the J call TRBJ1-2; tentatively, D is TRBD1 (5 bases). The CDR3 has 15 residues. Germline V gives CDR1 KGHDR, CDR2 SFDVKD. V lost 3 bases and J 5 bases, leaving 15 bases between the germline ends. The CDR3 DNA follows: TGTGCCACCAGTGATCCCGGGGGAGAAGGTTATGGCTACACCTTC. Its protein is CATSDPGGEGYGYTF.

This clone appeared many times. The chain couples TRBV28 to TRBJ2-5; no clear D. Trimming took off 4 bases at V and 0 bases at J, with 15 bases between the two ends. Looked up from germline, CDR1 is MDHEN and CDR2 is SYDVKM. This CDR3 comprises 16 residues. Here the CDR3 DNA reads TGTGCCAGCAGTTACCCTCCCCTTGGCAACCAAGAGACCCAGTACTTC. This encodes CASSYPPLGNQETQYF.

The chain employs TRBV6-5 and TRBJ2-1, with 8 bases matching TRBD2. Germline V lookup: CDR1 MNHEY, CDR2 SVGAGI. The CDR3 has 15 amino acids. V was pared by 5 bases and J by 2 bases, with 5 bases of the junction left unmatched. Here the CDR3 DNA reads TGTGCCAGCAGTAAAACTAGCGGCACCTACAATGAGCAGTTCTTC. Residues: CASSKTSGTYNEQFF.

The chain is built from TRBV19 and TRBJ2-1; D is unclear. Germline assignment: CDR1 LNHDA and CDR2 SQIVND (reference sequence). The CDR3 length is 11 residues. The germline V and J ends were trimmed by 5 bases and 7 bases, with 6 bases remaining between them. The CDR3 DNA is TGTGCCAGTAGTGTGTATAATGAGCAGTTCTTC. This sequence encodes CASSVYNEQFF.

This chain links TRBV3-1 (or the pseudogene TRBV3-2) with TRBJ1-5, with D possibly matching TRBD1 (5 bases). This CDR3 region has 15 residues. Germline CDR1 and CDR2: LGHDT and YNNKEL (reference sequence). V lost 1 base and J lost 0, with 7 bases in between. The CDR3: CASSQGTLSNQPQHF. The CDR3 nucleotides are TGTGCCAGCAGCCAAGGGACACTTAGCAATCAGCCCCAGCATTTT.

The chain is built from TRBV7-9 and TRBJ1-1, with TRBD1 as a possible D gene (6 bases). From germline, CDR1 is SEHNR and CDR2 FQNEAQ (reference sequence). This CDR3 comprises 14 residues. V was cut by 5 bases and J by 7 bases, with 17 bases left in between. Here the CDR3 reads CASSILTGGFEAFF. The CDR3 nucleotides read TGTGCCAGCAGCATTCTGACAGGAGGATTTGAAGCTTTCTTT.

V gene TRBV3-1 (or the pseudogene TRBV3-2) combines with J gene TRBJ1-2; tentative D call: TRBD1 (5 bases). Trimming cost V 1 base and J 3 bases, with 6 bases left between them. CDR3 length equals 13 residues. Germline V gene lookup returns CDR1 LGHDT and CDR2 YNNKEL (reference sequence). The CDR3 loop reads CASSQVQDYGYTF. The CDR3, as DNA: TGTGCCAGCAGCCAAGTACAGGACTATGGCTACACCTTC.

In its sample, this clone was seen a few times. The chain uses TRBV2 and TRBJ2-1; 9 nucleotides line up with TRBD1. CDR1 and CDR2 from the germline V gene are SNHLY and FYNNEI. J gave up 6 bases and V 8 bases, and 5 bases lay outside the gene matches. The CDR3 loop spans 13 amino acids. The CDR3 loop is CASRTGVLNEQFF. The CDR3 region has the DNA TGTGCCAGCCGGACAGGGGTCCTCAATGAGCAGTTCTTC. Full variable domain (remainder filled in from reference TRBV2 and TRBJ2-1): EPEVTQTPSHQVTQMGQEVILRCVPISNHLYFYWYRQILGQKVEFLVSFYNNEISEKSEIFDDQFSVERPDGSNFTLKIRSTKLEDSAMYFCASRTGVLNEQFFGPGTRLTVL.

The chain uses TRBV19 and TRBJ2-7; TRBD1 matches 9 bases. V lost 6 bases to trimming and J lost 4 bases; unmatched junction nucleotides: 4. The CDR3 loop spans 13 amino acids. Germline loops: CDR1 LNHDA, CDR2 SQIVND (reference sequence). The CDR3: CASRGTGSYEQYF. The CDR3 bases are TGTGCCAGTAGGGGGACAGGGTCGTACGAGCAGTACTTC.

J is TRBJ1-3 and V is TRBV20-1; no clear D gene. CDR3 length: 14 amino acids. Trimming took 3 bases from V and 11 from J, leaving 20 bases between them. CDR1 is DFQATT and CDR2 is SNEGSKA in the germline V gene (reference sequence). CDR3 region: CSASNLGPMRAIYF. CDR3 nucleotide sequence: TGCAGTGCTAGTAACCTGGGCCCGATGAGGGCCATATATTTT.

This chain uses TRBV18 with TRBJ1-1; 10 positions match TRBD1. The V gene's germline CDR1 is KGHSH and CDR2 LQKENI. The junction had 9 bases not matched to a gene; V was cut back by 9 bases and J by 5 bases. The CDR3 consists of 14 residues. CDR3 protein: CASLPGQGLTEAFF. The CDR3 coding sequence is TGTGCCAGTCTTCCGGGACAGGGGTTGACTGAAGCTTTCTTT. The full variable domain, with the rest looked up from reference TRBV18 and TRBJ1-1, is NAGVMQNPRHLVRRRGQEARLRCSPMKGHSHVYWYRQLPEEGLKFMVYLQKENIIDESGMPKERFSAEFPKEGPSILRIQQVVRGDSAAYFCASLPGQGLTEAFFGQGTRLTVV.

This clone appeared once. J is TRBJ1-3 and V is TRBV29-1, with D unresolved. V lost 5 bases to trimming and J lost 2 bases, with 10 bases between them. This CDR3 region has 13 residues. CDR1 and CDR2 (germline): SQVTM, ANQGSEA. The DNA of the CDR3 is TGCAGCGTTATCTTAGATCCTGGAAACACCATATATTTT. This encodes CSVILDPGNTIYF.